This is a list of T cell receptor beta chains from one sample in a study of cytomegalovirus exposure and HLA in healthy donors. The assay was immunoSEQ multiplex PCR, and TCRdb's table has in-frame clones only and misses some. The sample holds some 150,000 clones, roughly 84% seen once. Input material: PBMCs. Every receptor here comes from a male donor in good health and CMV-seronegative. CDR3s include the opening cysteine and the closing phenylalanine or tryptophan. The order of the fields is V gene, J gene, D gene, clone size, CDR3 protein, CDR3 DNA. A D gene is named only where the DNA matches it firmly. Where a row states a size, it is once, few, many or the class of an expanded clone; other rows omit it.

V: TRBV9; J: TRBJ2-1; D: TRBD2; size: .; CDR3: CASSVGAGDEQFF; DNA: TGTGCCAGCAGCGTAGGGGCGGGGGATGAGCAGTTCTTC
V: TRBV9; J: TRBJ2-1; D: TRBD2; size: .; CDR3: CASSATSGGAVVYNEQFF; DNA: TGTGCCAGCAGCGCGACTAGCGGGGGGGCCGTGGTCTACAATGAGCAGTTCTTC
V: TRBV9; J: TRBJ2-2; D: TRBD2; size: few; CDR3: CASSGGLAGASNTGELFF; DNA: TGTGCCAGCAGCGGTGGACTAGCGGGAGCTTCGAACACCGGGGAGCTGTTTTTT
V: TRBV27; J: TRBJ1-5; D: .; size: .; CDR3: CASSPSTDVQPQHF; DNA: TGTGCCAGCAGCCCCTCGACAGACGTTCAGCCCCAGCATTTT
V: TRBV6-6; J: TRBJ2-7; D: .; size: medium-sized; CDR3: CASSYIGRGPYEQYF; DNA: TGTGCCAGCAGTTACATCGGACGGGGTCCCTACGAGCAGTACTTC
V: TRBV5-4; J: TRBJ2-5; D: TRBD1; size: .; CDR3: CASSFRDRWYQETQYF; DNA: TGTGCCAGCAGCTTCCGGGACAGATGGTACCAAGAGACCCAGTACTTC
V: TRBV27; J: TRBJ2-7; D: .; size: .; CDR3: CASSLSGQGRGYEQYF; DNA: TGTGCCAGCAGTTTATCGGGGCAGGGCAGGGGCTACGAGCAGTACTTC
V: TRBV28; J: TRBJ2-7; D: TRBD2; size: few; CDR3: CASTAGGNYEQYF; DNA: TGTGCCAGCACCGCCGGGGGGAACTACGAGCAGTACTTC
V: TRBV6-1; J: TRBJ1-5; D: .; size: .; CDR3: CASSEEGRIGNQPQHF; DNA: TGTGCCAGCAGTGAAGAGGGGAGGATTGGCAATCAGCCCCAGCATTTT
V: TRBV4-3; J: TRBJ2-6; D: TRBD1; size: .; CDR3: CASSQATTGTGDSGANVLTF; DNA: TGCGCCAGCAGCCAAGCTACTACCGGGACAGGGGATTCTGGGGCCAACGTCCTGACTTTC
V: TRBV25-1; J: TRBJ2-1; D: .; size: .; CDR3: CASSEGRGVYNEQFF; DNA: TGTGCCAGCAGTGAAGGGCGCGGGGTCTACAATGAGCAGTTCTTC
V: TRBV6-5; J: TRBJ2-2; D: TRBD1; size: .; CDR3: CASSYLRGQNTGELFF; DNA: TGTGCCAGCAGTTACTTGAGGGGGCAGAACACCGGGGAGCTGTTTTTT
V: TRBV2; J: TRBJ1-5; D: .; size: .; CDR3: CASTERQANQPQHF; DNA: TGTGCCAGCACCGAGAGACAGGCCAATCAGCCCCAGCATTTT
V: TRBV21-1; J: TRBJ2-7; D: .; size: .; CDR3: CASSKGGDLSYEQYF; DNA: TGTGCCAGCAGCAAAGGGGGGGACCTCTCCTACGAGCAGTACTTC
V: TRBV19; J: TRBJ2-1; D: TRBD1; size: .; CDR3: CASSIDLSAGGAGDNEQFF; DNA: TGTGCCAGTAGTATAGATCTGTCGGCAGGGGGCGCCGGGGACAATGAGCAGTTCTTC
V: TRBV7-9; J: TRBJ1-6; D: .; size: .; CDR3: CASSLVGDYNSPLHF; DNA: TGTGCCAGCAGCTTAGTGGGAGACTATAATTCACCCCTCCACTTT
V: TRBV18; J: TRBJ1-1; D: .; size: few; CDR3: CASSPRDTINTEAFF; DNA: TGTGCCAGCTCACCCCGGGACACTATCAACACTGAAGCTTTCTTT
V: TRBV9; J: TRBJ2-7; D: .; size: once; CDR3: CASSVGRGPYEQYF; DNA: TGTGCCAGCAGCGTTGGTAGAGGCCCCTACGAGCAGTACTTC
V: TRBV2; J: TRBJ1-5; D: .; size: once; CDR3: CASSEALQGSQPQHF; DNA: TGTGCCAGCAGTGAAGCGCTTCAAGGGAGTCAGCCCCAGCATTTT
V: TRBV10-1; J: TRBJ2-2; D: .; size: few; CDR3: CASARELTGELFF; DNA: TGCGCCAGCGCCCGCGAGCTGACCGGGGAGCTGTTTTTT
V: TRBV15; J: TRBJ2-3; D: .; size: few; CDR3: CATSSSGTPGTDTQYF; DNA: TGTGCCACCAGCAGCTCGGGAACCCCGGGCACAGATACGCAGTATTTT
V: TRBV6-1; J: TRBJ1-1; D: .; size: .; CDR3: CASGNRVGAFF; DNA: TGTGCCAGCGGTAACAGGGTTGGAGCTTTCTTT
V: TRBV5-6; J: TRBJ2-7; D: TRBD1; size: .; CDR3: CASSGRQGPPNFFHYEQYF; DNA: TGTGCCAGCAGCGGGCGACAGGGTCCTCCCAACTTCTTCCACTACGAGCAGTACTTC
V: TRBV27; J: TRBJ1-5; D: .; size: .; CDR3: CASTSLAGRGIQPQHF; DNA: TGTGCCAGCACCTCCCTAGCGGGGCGAGGGATTCAGCCCCAGCATTTT
V: TRBV9; J: TRBJ2-3; D: TRBD2; size: .; CDR3: CASSVTGLAGPDTQYF; DNA: TGTGCCAGCAGCGTCACAGGACTAGCGGGACCAGATACGCAGTATTTT
V: TRBV5-1; J: TRBJ1-3; D: .; size: .; CDR3: CASSPSGTPGNTIYF; DNA: TGCGCCAGCAGCCCTAGCGGGACTCCGGGAAACACCATATATTTT
V: TRBV11-3; J: TRBJ1-1; D: .; size: .; CDR3: CASSRDRLTEAFF; DNA: TGTGCCAGCAGCCGAGACAGACTCACTGAAGCTTTCTTT
V: TRBV7-8; J: TRBJ2-3; D: TRBD2; size: .; CDR3: CASSGKDRGTSGRQTQYF; DNA: TGTGCCAGCAGCGGGAAAGACAGGGGGACTAGCGGGAGACAGACGCAGTATTTT
V: TRBV9; J: TRBJ2-3; D: TRBD2; size: .; CDR3: CASSVSGGDTQYF; DNA: TGTGCCAGCAGCGTATCGGGGGGGGATACGCAGTATTTT
V: TRBV29-1; J: TRBJ1-6; D: .; size: .; CDR3: CSVEEMSGLPLHF; DNA: TGCAGCGTTGAAGAAATGTCGGGTTTACCCCTCCACTTT
V: TRBV6-4; J: TRBJ2-3; D: TRBD1; size: few; CDR3: CASSDRGSTDTQYF; DNA: TGTGCCAGCAGCGACAGGGGTTCCACAGATACGCAGTATTTT
V: TRBV4-3; J: TRBJ2-1; D: .; size: .; CDR3: CASSQEVSYNEQFF; DNA: TGCGCCAGCAGCCAGGAGGTCTCCTACAATGAGCAGTTCTTC
V: TRBV7-2; J: TRBJ1-3; D: .; size: .; CDR3: CASSLVGGGSSGNTIYF; DNA: TGTGCCAGCAGCTTAGTTGGGGGGGGGAGCTCTGGAAACACCATATATTTT
V: TRBV2; J: TRBJ2-5; D: TRBD1; size: few; CDR3: CASSVLGTDQETQYF; DNA: TGTGCCAGCAGCGTTCTCGGGACAGATCAAGAGACCCAGTACTTC
V: TRBV10-3; J: TRBJ2-5; D: TRBD2; size: .; CDR3: CAISEKGTSGGVRETQYF; DNA: TGTGCCATCAGTGAGAAAGGGACTAGCGGGGGGGTTCGGGAGACCCAGTACTTC
V: TRBV6-5; J: TRBJ1-1; D: .; size: .; CDR3: CASSYSGGTEAFF; DNA: TGTGCCAGCAGTTACTCGGGGGGCACTGAAGCTTTCTTT
V: TRBV6-1; J: TRBJ1-1; D: .; size: .; CDR3: CASSELLGTEAFF; DNA: TGTGCCAGCAGTGAACTTCTCGGGACAGAAGCTTTCTTT
V: TRBV27; J: TRBJ2-7; D: .; size: .; CDR3: CASSPTVYWANEQYF; DNA: TGTGCCAGCAGTCCAACAGTATACTGGGCCAACGAGCAGTACTTC
V: TRBV6-1; J: TRBJ2-1; D: TRBD2; size: .; CDR3: CASSGIGGAFNEQFF; DNA: TGTGCCAGCAGTGGGATCGGGGGGGCCTTCAATGAGCAGTTCTTC
V: TRBV6-1; J: TRBJ2-7; D: TRBD1; size: .; CDR3: CASRPDRGEQYF; DNA: TGTGCCAGCAGACCCGACAGGGGCGAGCAGTACTTC
V: TRBV29-1; J: TRBJ2-7; D: TRBD2; size: few; CDR3: CSVGLAGYEQYF; DNA: TGCAGCGTTGGACTAGCGGGCTACGAGCAGTACTTC